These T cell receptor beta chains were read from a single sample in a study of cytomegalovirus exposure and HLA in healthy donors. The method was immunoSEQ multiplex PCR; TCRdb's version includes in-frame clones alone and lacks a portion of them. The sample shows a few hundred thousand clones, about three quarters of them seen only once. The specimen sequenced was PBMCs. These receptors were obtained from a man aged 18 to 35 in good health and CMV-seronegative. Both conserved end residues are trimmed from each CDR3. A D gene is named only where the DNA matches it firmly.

AWTLADKAYEQY | TRBJ2-7 | TRBV30 | NA
ASSVQGSTDTQY | TRBJ2-3 | TRBV9 | NA
SVERGRGRTGELF | TRBJ2-2 | TRBV29-1 | TRBD1
ASSFVTSGYTGELF | TRBJ2-2 | TRBV5-8 | TRBD2
ASRLAQETQY | TRBJ2-5 | TRBV2 | NA
ASSFRDRVYDTQY | TRBJ2-3 | TRBV7-2 | TRBD1
ASSLGPREQPQH | TRBJ1-5 | TRBV2 | NA
ASSEAGGSYEQY | TRBJ2-7 | TRBV10-2 | TRBD2
ASSSRRGGGFTDTQY | TRBJ2-3 | TRBV11-2 | TRBD1
ASSLGPSNQPQH | TRBJ1-5 | TRBV7-6 | NA
ASSLIRTGMTF | TRBJ1-1 | TRBV5-5 | TRBD1
ASSTQPVGTSGTDTQY | TRBJ2-3 | TRBV9 | TRBD2
ASSIVVFGAGNTEAF | TRBJ1-1 | TRBV19 | NA
ASSGTSGGAPDTQY | TRBJ2-3 | TRBV7-3 | TRBD2
ASSESAIYGYT | TRBJ1-2 | TRBV2 | NA
ASSPLTSGTTDTQY | TRBJ2-3 | TRBV9 | TRBD2
ASTILNQPQH | TRBJ1-5 | TRBV7-2 | NA
ASSRTGSQPQH | TRBJ1-5 | TRBV5-1 | NA
ASSYGQGSYEQY | TRBJ2-7 | TRBV6-6 | NA
ASSEVRQQKSNQPQH | TRBJ1-5 | TRBV6-1 | NA
AWNTGTGDQPQH | TRBJ1-5 | TRBV30 | TRBD1
ASSYSERGSYEQY | TRBJ2-7 | TRBV6-6 | NA
ASSLGLAGGYNEQF | TRBJ2-1 | TRBV7-8 | TRBD2
ASSLGGRGRGEQF | TRBJ2-1 | TRBV13 | TRBD2
ASSDTVGGGPNIQY | TRBJ2-4 | TRBV6-4 | TRBD2
AWSVHGGTYGYT | TRBJ1-2 | TRBV30 | NA
ASRSYREVAEAF | TRBJ1-1 | TRBV5-1 | NA
ATRDEGFSNQPQH | TRBJ1-5 | TRBV15 | NA
ASSKRGPNEKLF | TRBJ1-4 | TRBV6-5 | NA
ASSGGTVISRYEQY | TRBJ2-7 | TRBV7-2 | NA
ASSLGGVRGGSPLH | TRBJ1-6 | TRBV5-4 | NA
ASSSGGWGYT | TRBJ1-2 | TRBV7-9 | TRBD1
ASSLGSGIYGYT | TRBJ1-2 | TRBV11-2 | NA
ASSDEWLAGGPGTDTQY | TRBJ2-3 | TRBV11-3 | TRBD2
ASSVAMLDYGYT | TRBJ1-2 | TRBV7-9 | NA
ASSSGGHNEQF | TRBJ2-1 | TRBV7-3 | TRBD2
ASSISVGRGQISPLH | TRBJ1-6 | TRBV19 | TRBD1
ASSTSFDRVRAEAF | TRBJ1-1 | TRBV19 | NA
ASSQWEEGGQPQH | TRBJ1-5 | TRBV7-2 | NA
ASSPIGGSQNTEAF | TRBJ1-1 | TRBV11-2 | NA
ASSPMTGGETQY | TRBJ2-5 | TRBV19 | TRBD1
ASSATHRDRVRTDTQY | TRBJ2-3 | TRBV5-5 | TRBD1
ASSPGTSITYEQY | TRBJ2-7 | TRBV28 | TRBD2
ASSLLGAVNYGYT | TRBJ1-2 | TRBV6-5 | NA
ASGGFRIKETQY | TRBJ2-5 | TRBV7-7 | TRBD2
SVRGGEIYEQY | TRBJ2-7 | TRBV29-1 | NA
ASSRDGMNTEAF | TRBJ1-1 | TRBV2 | NA